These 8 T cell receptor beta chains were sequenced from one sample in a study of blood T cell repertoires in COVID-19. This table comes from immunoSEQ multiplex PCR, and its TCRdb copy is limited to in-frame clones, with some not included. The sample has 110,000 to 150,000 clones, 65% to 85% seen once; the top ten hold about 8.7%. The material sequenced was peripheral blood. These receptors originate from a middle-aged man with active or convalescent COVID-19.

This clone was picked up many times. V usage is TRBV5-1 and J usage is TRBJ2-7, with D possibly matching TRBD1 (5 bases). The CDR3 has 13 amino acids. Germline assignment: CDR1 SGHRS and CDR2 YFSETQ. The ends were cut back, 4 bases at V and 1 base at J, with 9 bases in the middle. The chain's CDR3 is CASSQTGSYEQYF. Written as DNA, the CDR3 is TGCGCCAGCAGCCAAACAGGATCCTACGAGCAGTACTTC.

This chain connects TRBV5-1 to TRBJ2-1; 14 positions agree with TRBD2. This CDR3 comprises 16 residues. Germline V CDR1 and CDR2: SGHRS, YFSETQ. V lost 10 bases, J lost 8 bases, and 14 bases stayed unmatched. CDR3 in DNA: TGCGCCCCTCCGGGGACTAGCGGGAGAAGACGTCATGAGCAGTTCTTC. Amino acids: CAPPGTSGRRRHEQFF.

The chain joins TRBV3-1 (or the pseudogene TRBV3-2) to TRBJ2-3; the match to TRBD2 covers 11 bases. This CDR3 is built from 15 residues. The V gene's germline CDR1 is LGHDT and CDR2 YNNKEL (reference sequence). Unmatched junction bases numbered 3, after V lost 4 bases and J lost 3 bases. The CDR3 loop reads CASSLSGRGTDTQYF. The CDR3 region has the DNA TGTGCCAGCAGCCTTAGCGGGAGGGGGACAGATACGCAGTATTTT.

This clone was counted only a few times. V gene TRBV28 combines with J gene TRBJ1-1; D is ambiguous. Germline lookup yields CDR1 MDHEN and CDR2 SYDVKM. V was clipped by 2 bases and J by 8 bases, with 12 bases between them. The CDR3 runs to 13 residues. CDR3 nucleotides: TGTGCCAGCAGTTTACGGGTTCGCCCGGAAGCTTTCTTT. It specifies CASSLRVRPEAFF. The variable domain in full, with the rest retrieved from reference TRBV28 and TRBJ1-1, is DVKVTQSSRYLVKRTGEKVFLECVQDMDHENMFWYRQDPGLGLRLIYFSYDVKMKEKGDIPEGYSVSREKKERFSLILESASTNQTSMYLCASSLRVRPEAFFGQGTRLTVV.

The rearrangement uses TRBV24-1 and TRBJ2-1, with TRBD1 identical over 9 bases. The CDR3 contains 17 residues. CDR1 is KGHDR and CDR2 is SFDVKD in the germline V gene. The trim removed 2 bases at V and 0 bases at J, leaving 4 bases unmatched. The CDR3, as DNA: TGTGCCACCAGTGATTGGGGGACAGGGAGCTCCTACAATGAGCAGTTCTTC. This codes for CATSDWGTGSSYNEQFF.

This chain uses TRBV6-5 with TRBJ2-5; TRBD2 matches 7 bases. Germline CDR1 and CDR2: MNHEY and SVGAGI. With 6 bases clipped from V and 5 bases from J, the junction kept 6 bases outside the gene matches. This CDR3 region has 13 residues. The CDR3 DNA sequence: TGTGCCAGCAGGGGAGGGCCGGTCGAGACCCAGTACTTC. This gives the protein CASRGGPVETQYF.

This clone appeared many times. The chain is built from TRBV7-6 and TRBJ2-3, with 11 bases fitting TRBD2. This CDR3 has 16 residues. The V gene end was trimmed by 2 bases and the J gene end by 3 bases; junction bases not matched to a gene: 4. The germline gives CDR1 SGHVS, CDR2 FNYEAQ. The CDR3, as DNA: TGTGCCAGCAGCTTAACCACTAGCGGGAGTACAGATACGCAGTATTTT. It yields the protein CASSLTTSGSTDTQYF.

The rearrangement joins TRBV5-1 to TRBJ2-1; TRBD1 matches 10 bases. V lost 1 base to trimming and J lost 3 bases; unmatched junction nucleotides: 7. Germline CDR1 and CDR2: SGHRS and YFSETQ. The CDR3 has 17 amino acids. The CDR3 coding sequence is TGCGCCAGCAGCTTGTCCGACAGGGGGCGCGTCTACAATGAGCAGTTCTTC. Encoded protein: CASSLSDRGRVYNEQFF.